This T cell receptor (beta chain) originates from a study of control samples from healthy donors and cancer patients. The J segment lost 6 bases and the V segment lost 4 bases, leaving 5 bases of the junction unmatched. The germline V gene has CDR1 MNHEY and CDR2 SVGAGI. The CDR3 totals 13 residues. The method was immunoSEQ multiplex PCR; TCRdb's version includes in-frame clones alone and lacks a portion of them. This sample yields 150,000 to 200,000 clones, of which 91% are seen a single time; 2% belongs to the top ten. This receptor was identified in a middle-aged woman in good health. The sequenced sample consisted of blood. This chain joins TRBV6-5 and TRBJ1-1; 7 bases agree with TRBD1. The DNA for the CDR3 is TGTGCCAGCAGTTCGACAGGGTTGGCTGAAGCTTTCTTT. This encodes CASSSTGLAEAFF.